This T cell receptor beta chain was obtained from a study of cytomegalovirus exposure and HLA in healthy donors. Study observations and caveats: The study put 150 to 200 TCR beta chains on its list as cytomegalovirus-associated.

Primers for the PCR totalled 60 Vbeta and 13 Jbeta. Repertoires were generated with immunoSEQ multiplex PCR, while TCRdb's copy carries only in-frame clones and drops some. The sample contains about 130,000 clones, around 83% of which appear only once. The CDR3 totals 16 residues. In germline, CDR1 is SGHTA, CDR2 FQGNSA. J lost 5 bases, V lost 8 bases, and 17 bases had no gene match. As for this clone: What it binds is unknown.

The receptor was derived from a girl aged 2-10 years in good health and CMV-seronegative. The V call is TRBV7-2, the J call TRBJ2-5; 7 nucleotides line up with TRBD2. The sample consisted of PBMCs. In DNA form, the CDR3 reads TGTGCCAGCGAACTCCATTCGGGAGGTGTGTGGGAGACCCAGTACTTC. Translation gives CASELHSGGVWETQYF.